One sample yielded the 30 T cell receptor beta chains listed below, sequenced in a study of control samples from healthy donors and cancer patients. Sequenced by immunoSEQ multiplex PCR; TCRdb stores in-frame clones only, minus some. Of 65,000 to 85,000 clones in the sample, around 87% are singletons; the top ten hold approximately 2.3%. The sample taken for sequencing was PBMCs. These receptors were collected from a woman aged 50 to 60 with head and neck cancer.

V usage is TRBV5-4 and J usage is TRBJ1-1, with D uncertain. CDR1 and CDR2 (germline): SGHNT, YYREEE (reference sequence). The ends were cut back, 3 bases at V and 5 bases at J, with 17 bases in the middle. This CDR3 comprises 15 residues. In DNA form, the CDR3 reads TGTGCCAGCAGCTCAACCGGGAATCTAAGGACTGAAGCTTTCTTT. Protein: CASSSTGNLRTEAFF. Combining the CDR3 with reference TRBV5-4 and TRBJ1-1 gives the whole variable domain ETGVTQSPTHLIKTRGQQVTLRCSSQSGHNTVSWYQQALGQGPQFIFQYYREEENGRGNFPPRFSGLQFPNYSSELNVNALELDDSALYLCASSSTGNLRTEAFFGQGTRLTVV.

This clone appeared a few times. V is TRBV9 and J is TRBJ1-5, with 8 bases that match TRBD1. The length of the CDR3 is 16 residues. From germline, CDR1 is SGDLS and CDR2 YYNGEE. The V and J ends lost 4 bases and 2 bases, in that order; junction bases with no gene match: 8. Written as DNA, the CDR3 is TGTGCCAGCAGCCCGCGACAGGGGCGGCGCAATCAGCCCCAGCATTTT. It encodes CASSPRQGRRNQPQHF. Filled out from reference TRBV9 and TRBJ1-5, the complete variable domain reads DSGVTQTPKHLITATGQRVTLRCSPRSGDLSVYWYQQSLDQGLQFLIQYYNGEERAKGNILERFSAQQFPDLHSELNLSSLELGDSALYFCASSPRQGRRNQPQHFGDGTRLSIL.

The gene calls are TRBV12-3 or TRBV12-4 and TRBJ2-1, with D possibly being TRBD2 (6 bases). The length of the CDR3 is 13 residues. V lost 6 bases to trimming and J lost 6 bases, with 12 bases between them. The CDR3 DNA reads TGTGCCAGCAGATTTGGGACTGCCAATGAGCAGTTCTTC. Its protein is CASRFGTANEQFF.

The sample holds one count of this clone. The chain uses TRBV27 and TRBJ1-1; 7 positions match TRBD1. CDR1 MNHEY and CDR2 SMNVEV come from the germline V gene (reference sequence). This CDR3 has 14 amino acids. V shed 6 bases, J shed 4 bases, and the junction held 8 bases outside the gene matches. CDR3 residues: CASSFRGGFTEAFF. CDR3 DNA sequence: TGTGCCAGCAGCTTCAGGGGGGGATTCACTGAAGCTTTCTTT.

The gene calls are TRBV9 and TRBJ2-6, with D hard to call. Trimming stripped 4 bases from V and 1 base from J, with 6 bases between. Germline V gene lookup returns CDR1 SGDLS and CDR2 YYNGEE. The CDR3 consists of 14 residues. CDR3 sequence (DNA): TGTGCCAGCAGCACACATTCTGGGGCCAACGTCCTGACTTTC. Protein sequence: CASSTHSGANVLTF.

The chain is built from TRBV19 and TRBJ2-1; D is unclear. Trimming took off 2 bases at V and 0 bases at J, with 11 bases between the two ends. This CDR3 has 16 residues. Per germline, CDR1 LNHDA and CDR2 SQIVND (reference sequence). The CDR3: CASSISYSISYNEQFF. The CDR3 region has the DNA TGTGCCAGTAGTATATCATACAGTATCTCCTACAATGAGCAGTTCTTC.

The rearrangement uses TRBV12-3 or TRBV12-4 and TRBJ1-1; D is possibly TRBD1 (5 bases). This CDR3 has 13 amino acids. Deletions cut 1 base from V and 4 bases from J, with 7 bases between. CDR3 sequence: CASSLGGFTEAFF. The CDR3 region has the DNA TGTGCCAGCAGTTTAGGGGGGTTCACTGAAGCTTTCTTT.

The chain couples TRBV11-2 to TRBJ2-7, with a weak D call TRBD1 (5 bases). Germline V lookup: CDR1 SGHAT, CDR2 FQNNGV. This CDR3 has 17 residues. Between the trimmed V and J ends, which lost 0 bases and 4 bases, there was a span of 19 bases. CDR3 loop: CASSLEGLVGIRYEQYF. The CDR3 bases are TGTGCCAGCAGCTTAGAGGGGCTAGTAGGGATTAGATACGAGCAGTACTTC.

The J gene is TRBJ1-6, the V gene TRBV11-2; D call uncertain. The CDR3 is made up of 13 amino acids. Per the germline V gene, CDR1 is SGHAT and CDR2 is FQNNGV. Trimming shortened V by 2 bases and J by 12 bases, and 11 bases separated the two germline ends. CDR3: CASSLLRSKPLHF. CDR3 nucleotides: TGTGCCAGCAGCTTACTCAGATCTAAACCCCTCCACTTT.

V gene TRBV5-4 combines with J gene TRBJ1-2, with 8 bases matching TRBD1. This CDR3 spans 14 amino acids. V lost 3 bases, J lost 4 bases, and 5 bases stayed unmatched. The V gene's germline CDR1 is SGHNT and CDR2 YYREEE (reference sequence). The CDR3 is CASSSPGGFYGYTF. CDR3 DNA: TGTGCCAGCAGCTCCCCAGGGGGCTTCTATGGCTACACCTTC. Combining the CDR3 with reference TRBV5-4 and TRBJ1-2 gives the whole variable domain ETGVTQSPTHLIKTRGQQVTLRCSSQSGHNTVSWYQQALGQGPQFIFQYYREEENGRGNFPPRFSGLQFPNYSSELNVNALELDDSALYLCASSSPGGFYGYTFGSGTRLTVV.

This chain uses TRBV3-1 (or the pseudogene TRBV3-2) with TRBJ2-7; D gene uncertain. V lost 1 base and J lost 3, with 4 bases in between. The CDR3 has 12 amino acids. Looked up from germline, CDR1 is LGHDT and CDR2 is YNNKEL (reference sequence). CDR3 in DNA: TGTGCCAGCAGCCAAGGGGGCTACGAGCAGTACTTC. Translated: CASSQGGYEQYF.

The CDR3 sequence: CASSSNRGWGYGYTF. The CDR3 DNA is TGTGCCAGCAGTTCTAACAGGGGCTGGGGCTATGGCTACACCTTC. The chain links TRBV27 to TRBJ1-2, with 7 bases lining up with TRBD1. Trimming at V came to 4 bases and at J to 4 bases, leaving 9 bases not matched to a gene. This CDR3 is 15 amino acids long. Germline CDR1 MNHEY, CDR2 SMNVEV (reference sequence).

The chain's CDR3 is CASSPRDVGTEAFF. CDR3 coding DNA: TGTGCCAGCAGCCCGAGAGATGTAGGCACTGAAGCTTTCTTT. The chain is built from TRBV7-9 and TRBJ1-1; D is unresolved. Germline assignment: CDR1 SEHNR and CDR2 FQNEAQ (reference sequence). The CDR3 consists of 14 residues. V lost 5 bases, J lost 4 bases, and 14 bases lay in between.

The chain carries TRBV2 and TRBJ2-1; 10 bases are shared with TRBD1. Germline V gene sequence: CDR1 SNHLY, CDR2 FYNNEI. V lost 8 bases to trimming and J lost 10 bases; unmatched junction nucleotides: 14. The CDR3 loop spans 15 amino acids. The CDR3 loop is CASSELAGQGDEQFF. In DNA, the CDR3 is TGTGCCAGCTCGGAGCTTGCCGGACAGGGGGACGAGCAGTTCTTC.

This clone was seen a single time. The gene calls are TRBV15 and TRBJ2-7, with 12 bases identical to TRBD1. There are 16 residues in the CDR3. With 0 bases clipped from V and 7 bases from J, the junction kept 7 bases outside the gene matches. From germline, CDR1 is LNHNV and CDR2 YYDKDF (reference sequence). The CDR3: CATSRDKGQGAWEQYF. In DNA form, the CDR3 reads TGTGCCACCAGCAGAGATAAGGGACAGGGGGCCTGGGAGCAGTACTTC.

The CDR3 sequence: CASSLLAGGLTDTQYF. In nucleotides, the CDR3 is TGTGCCAGCAGTTTATTAGCGGGGGGGCTCACAGATACGCAGTATTTT. This chain connects TRBV27 to TRBJ2-3, with 11 bases that match TRBD2. The trim removed 1 base at V and 2 bases at J, leaving 2 bases unmatched. Per germline, CDR1 MNHEY and CDR2 SMNVEV (reference sequence). The CDR3 consists of 16 residues.

This chain joins TRBV30 and TRBJ1-5; D remains unclear. From germline, CDR1 is GTSNPN and CDR2 SVGIG (reference sequence). The CDR3 runs 15 residues. With 0 bases removed from V and 9 bases from J, the gap between germline ends came to 18 bases. CDR3 amino acids: CAWSVSADGLGPQHF. CDR3 in DNA: TGTGCCTGGAGTGTGTCGGCAGACGGTTTGGGGCCCCAGCATTTT.

This chain links TRBV7-3 with TRBJ2-1; D might be TRBD2 (6 bases). The V end was cut by 1 base, the J end by 2 bases, with 12 bases between. CDR1 SGHTA and CDR2 FQGTGA come from the germline V gene. The CDR3 runs 16 residues. The CDR3 DNA follows: TGTGCCAGCAGCTTAAGGCTAGCGCCGACCTACAATGAGCAGTTCTTC. As protein: CASSLRLAPTYNEQFF.

This clone was seen more than once but under ten times. The chain is built from TRBV5-1 and TRBJ2-3; the match to TRBD1 covers 9 bases. Germline CDR1 is SGHRS and CDR2 is YFSETQ. The J segment lost 3 bases and the V segment lost 3 bases, leaving 8 bases of the junction unmatched. CDR3 length: 16 amino acids. The CDR3 reads CASSSTGGLKTDTQYF. Here the CDR3 DNA reads TGCGCCAGCAGCTCCACAGGGGGCCTAAAGACAGATACGCAGTATTTT.

The chain employs TRBV2 and TRBJ2-3; 12 bases line up with TRBD2. The V gene's germline CDR1 is SNHLY and CDR2 FYNNEI. There are 15 residues in the CDR3. The V gene end was trimmed by 4 bases and the J gene end by 11 bases; junction bases not matched to a gene: 10. This CDR3 reads CASSGLAGASTRQYF. The DNA of the CDR3 is TGTGCCAGCAGTGGACTAGCGGGGGCCTCCACCCGGCAGTATTTT.

The rearrangement joins TRBV9 to TRBJ2-7, with D perhaps TRBD2 (5 bases). V was pared by 4 bases and J by 5 bases, with 16 bases between. The CDR3 contains 14 residues. CDR1 is SGDLS, CDR2 YYNGEE, per germline. CDR3 DNA: TGTGCCAGCAGCAGAGGGTCGGCCCTCAACGAGCAGTACTTC. Its translation: CASSRGSALNEQYF.

The chain combines TRBV7-9 with TRBJ2-7; 10 nucleotides agree with TRBD1. Trimming at V came to 6 bases and at J to 2 bases, leaving 7 bases not matched to a gene. The CDR3 contains 15 residues. CDR1 is SEHNR and CDR2 is FQNEAQ in the germline V gene (reference sequence). The CDR3, as DNA: TGTGCCAGCAGTCTAGAGGGGACAGGGGCCTACGAGCAGTACTTC. It yields the protein CASSLEGTGAYEQYF.

The J gene is TRBJ2-5, the V gene TRBV15; D uncertain. V lost 4 bases and J 2 bases, leaving 11 bases between the germline ends. The CDR3 spans 14 residues. From germline, CDR1 is LNHNV and CDR2 YYDKDF (reference sequence). The CDR3 coding sequence is TGTGCCACCAGCAAAACACCGTCACAAGAGACCCAGTACTTC. Residues: CATSKTPSQETQYF.

The chain employs TRBV6-4 and TRBJ2-2; 8 positions agree with TRBD1. The CDR3 consists of 14 residues. Trimming cost V 3 bases and J 7 bases; bases outside gene matches: 4. Germline V gives CDR1 MRHNA, CDR2 SNTAGT. Written as DNA, the CDR3 is TGTGCCAGCAGTGATGCAGGGGGCGGCGGGGAGCTGTTTTTT. Translation gives CASSDAGGGGELFF.

This clone came up a few times. The chain recombines TRBV19 with TRBJ2-1; D unclear. The CDR3 covers 15 residues. The germline CDR1 and CDR2 sequences are LNHDA and SQIVND (reference sequence). V was clipped by 0 bases and J by 2 bases, with 8 bases between them. The CDR3 DNA reads as TGTGCCAGTAGTATAGATTTTGTCGCCTACAATGAGCAGTTCTTC. Its protein product is CASSIDFVAYNEQFF.

This clone was counted between two and nine times. The chain uses TRBV29-1 and TRBJ2-2, with D maybe TRBD1 (5 bases). CDR1 is SQVTM and CDR2 is ANQGSEA in the germline V gene. Trimming removed 5 bases at V and 5 bases at J, with 12 bases between. CDR3 length: 13 amino acids. CDR3 nucleotide sequence: TGCAGCGTTCAGGGCCCGAGGACCGGGGAGCTGTTTTTT. Translation gives CSVQGPRTGELFF.

About this clone: The sample contains more than one DNA sequence encoding this CDR3. This chain connects TRBV2 to TRBJ2-5, with 7 positions matching TRBD2. J was trimmed by 5 bases and V by 8 bases; bases with no gene match: 11. Germline CDR1 reads SNHLY; CDR2 reads FYNNEI. The CDR3 runs 14 residues. The CDR3 region is CASRLDGGWETQYF. CDR3 bases: TGTGCCAGCCGGCTGGACGGGGGGTGGGAGACCCAGTACTTC.

This rearrangement joins TRBV28 to TRBJ1-6, with 10 bases aligning to TRBD1. CDR1 MDHEN and CDR2 SYDVKM come from the germline V gene. V gave up 5 bases and J gave up 5 bases; unmatched junction bases: 6. This CDR3 has 16 amino acids. The CDR3 bases are TGTGCCAGCAGTACGACAGGGGGCAGAGATAATTCACCCCTCCACTTT. The encoded protein is CASSTTGGRDNSPLHF.

This clone was seen just once. CDR3 loop: CSASGPGENTEAFF. The CDR3 DNA is TGCAGTGCTAGTGGACCAGGGGAGAACACTGAAGCTTTCTTT. This chain joins TRBV20-1 and TRBJ1-1; TRBD1 is a possible D gene (6 bases). Trimming stripped 3 bases from V and 1 base from J, with 12 bases between. The CDR3 runs to 14 residues. Germline V lookup: CDR1 DFQATT, CDR2 SNEGSKA (reference sequence).

This chain connects TRBV18 to TRBJ1-5, with a tentative D call TRBD1 (5 bases). Germline V lookup: CDR1 KGHSH, CDR2 LQKENI. Trimming stripped 6 bases from V and 1 base from J, with 10 bases between. The CDR3 has 14 residues. CDR3 region: CASSDTVSNQPQHF. CDR3 nucleotides: TGTGCCAGCTCGGACACCGTAAGCAATCAGCCCCAGCATTTT.